This is a list of T cell receptor beta chains from one sample in a study of blood T cell repertoires in COVID-19. Generated by immunoSEQ multiplex PCR, the TCRdb table keeps only in-frame clones and is missing some. The sample shows roughly 56,000 clones, approximately 85% of them seen only once. Sequences were obtained from peripheral blood. These receptors all come from a human donor in a cohort sampled during active COVID-19. Both conserved end residues are part of each CDR3. The D gene is left open where the match is weak. Rows give clone size only sometimes, using once, few, many, or a class for an expanded clone.

d_call | j_call | clone_size | v_call | cdr3_nt | cdr3_aa
NA | TRBJ1-1 | NA | TRBV7-2 | TGTGCCAGCAGCTTAGACAGGTTGAACACTGAAGCTTTCTTT | CASSLDRLNTEAFF
TRBD1 | TRBJ1-1 | NA | TRBV3-1/TRBV3-2 | TGTGCCAGCAGCCAAGGACAGGGGGGCACTGAAGCTTTCTTT | CASSQGQGGTEAFF
NA | TRBJ1-3 | NA | TRBV29-1 | TGCAGCGTGGGGGGGGGTGCCGGAAACACCATATATTTT | CSVGGGAGNTIYF
NA | TRBJ2-3 | NA | TRBV5-1 | TGCGCCAGCAGCTTGGAGGGGGGCACAGATACGCAGTATTTT | CASSLEGGTDTQYF
NA | TRBJ2-3 | NA | TRBV7-9 | TGTGCCAGCAGCCTTGGACATAGCACAGATACGCAGTATTTT | CASSLGHSTDTQYF
NA | TRBJ2-4 | NA | TRBV19 | TGTGCCAGTAGCGCGCAGGGGGGAAACATTCAGTACTTC | CASSAQGGNIQYF
NA | TRBJ1-5 | few | TRBV19 | TGTGCCAGTAACAAAGACAGAAATCAGCCCCAGCATTTT | CASNKDRNQPQHF
TRBD2 | TRBJ2-1 | NA | TRBV28 | TGTGCCAGCAGTCCTCGGGCTAGCGGGATAATCTACAATGAGCAGTTCTTC | CASSPRASGIIYNEQFF
TRBD1 | TRBJ1-5 | NA | TRBV19 | TGTGCCAGTAGTACAAAACGAGCGTGGACAGGGCTTTTCCTCAATCAGCCCCAGCATTTT | CASSTKRAWTGLFLNQPQHF
NA | TRBJ2-1 | NA | TRBV5-4 | TGTGCCAGCAGTCTCCGGTTGTTTGATGAGCAGTTCTTC | CASSLRLFDEQFF
NA | TRBJ2-3 | once | TRBV6-5 | TGTGCCAGCAGTTGGCGGGGTGGGACAGATACGCAGTATTTT | CASSWRGGTDTQYF
TRBD2 | TRBJ2-1 | NA | TRBV2 | TGTGCCAGCAGAATGATGAGCGGGAGCCCTTACAATGAGCAGTTCTTC | CASRMMSGSPYNEQFF
NA | TRBJ1-2 | few | TRBV30 | TGTGCCTGGAGGGGGGGGCTTGGCTACACCTTC | CAWRGGLGYTF
NA | TRBJ1-2 | once | TRBV30 | TGTGCCTGGAGTCCCTGGGAGGGGGTGGGCGGCTACACCTTC | CAWSPWEGVGGYTF
TRBD1 | TRBJ2-5 | NA | TRBV11-2 | TGTGCCAGCAGCCGAATTACCGGGACAGGGGCCTTAGAGACCCAGTACTTC | CASSRITGTGALETQYF
TRBD1 | TRBJ1-1 | few | TRBV10-3 | TGTGCCATCAGTGACTCAGGGGGCAACATGAACACTGAAGCTTTCTTT | CAISDSGGNMNTEAFF
TRBD1 | TRBJ2-5 | NA | TRBV5-4 | TGTGCCAGCAGGGGAACGACAGGGTTCGGGGAGACCCAGTACTTC | CASRGTTGFGETQYF
NA | TRBJ2-1 | NA | TRBV27 | TGTGCCAGCAGTTTCGTGGTGAGGAGTGAGCAGTTCTTC | CASSFVVRSEQFF
NA | TRBJ1-5 | NA | TRBV19 | TGTGCCAGTAGTATCCGGGAGAATAGCAATCAGCCCCAGCATTTT | CASSIRENSNQPQHF
TRBD2 | TRBJ2-2 | NA | TRBV9 | TGTGCCAGCAGCGTAGGTCCTAGCGGGAGTACAACCGGGGAGCTGTTTTTT | CASSVGPSGSTTGELFF
NA | TRBJ1-2 | NA | TRBV7-8 | TGTGCCAGCAGCTTAGATAGGGGCTCCCACTATGGCTACACCTTC | CASSLDRGSHYGYTF
NA | TRBJ2-1 | NA | TRBV4-2 | TGTGCCAGCAGCCAAGAAATGGCGGGTCGTAACAATGAGCAGTTCTTC | CASSQEMAGRNNEQFF
NA | TRBJ2-5 | few | TRBV5-6 | TGTGCCAGCAGCTTGGCTGGGGCTATGCTGGGTATCCAAGAGACCCAGTACTTC | CASSLAGAMLGIQETQYF
NA | TRBJ1-6 | NA | TRBV19 | TGTGCCAGTAGTATGAGAGCGGCATCCGGGGGATCACCCCTCCACTTT | CASSMRAASGGSPLHF
NA | TRBJ2-5 | NA | TRBV11-2 | TGTGCCAGCAGCTTCTCGCCGGCCCCGGGGGAGACCCAGTACTTC | CASSFSPAPGETQYF